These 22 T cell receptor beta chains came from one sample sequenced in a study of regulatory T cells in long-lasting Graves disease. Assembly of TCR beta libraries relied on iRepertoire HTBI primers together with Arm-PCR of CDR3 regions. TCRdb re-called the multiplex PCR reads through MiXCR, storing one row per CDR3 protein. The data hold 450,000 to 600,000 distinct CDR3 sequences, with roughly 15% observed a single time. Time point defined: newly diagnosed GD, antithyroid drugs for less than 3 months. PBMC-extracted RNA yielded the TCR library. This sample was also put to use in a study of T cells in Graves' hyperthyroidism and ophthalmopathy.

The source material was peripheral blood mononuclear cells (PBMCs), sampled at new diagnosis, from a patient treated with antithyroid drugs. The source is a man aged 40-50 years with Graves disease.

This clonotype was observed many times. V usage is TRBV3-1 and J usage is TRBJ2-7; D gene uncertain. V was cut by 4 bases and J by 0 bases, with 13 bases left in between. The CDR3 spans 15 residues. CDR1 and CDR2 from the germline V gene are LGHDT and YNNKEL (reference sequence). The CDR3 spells CASSPTTLSSYEQYF. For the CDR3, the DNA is TGTGCCAGCAGCCCAACGACACTAAGCTCCTACGAGCAGTACTTC.

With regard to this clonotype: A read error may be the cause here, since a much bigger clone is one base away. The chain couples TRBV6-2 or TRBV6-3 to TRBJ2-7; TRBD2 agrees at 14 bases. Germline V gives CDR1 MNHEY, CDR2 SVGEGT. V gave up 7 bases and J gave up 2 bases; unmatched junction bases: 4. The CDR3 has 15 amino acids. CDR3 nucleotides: TGTGCCAGCACCCTGACTAGCGGGGGGGCCTACGAGCAGTACTTC. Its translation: CASTLTSGGAYEQYF.

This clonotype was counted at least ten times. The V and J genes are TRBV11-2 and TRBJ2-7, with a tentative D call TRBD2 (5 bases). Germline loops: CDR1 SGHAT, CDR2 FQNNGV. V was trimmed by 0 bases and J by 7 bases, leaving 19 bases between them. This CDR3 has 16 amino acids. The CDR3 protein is CASSLDRRTPVGEQYF. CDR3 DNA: TGTGCCAGCAGCTTAGATCGGAGGACCCCCGTCGGGGAGCAGTACTTC.

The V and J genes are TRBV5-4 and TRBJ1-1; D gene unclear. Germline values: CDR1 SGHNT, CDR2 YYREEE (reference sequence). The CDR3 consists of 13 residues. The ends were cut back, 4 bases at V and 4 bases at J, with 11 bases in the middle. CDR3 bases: TGTGCCAGCAGCCCCCGTAATGGCACTGAAGCTTTCTTT. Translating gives CASSPRNGTEAFF.

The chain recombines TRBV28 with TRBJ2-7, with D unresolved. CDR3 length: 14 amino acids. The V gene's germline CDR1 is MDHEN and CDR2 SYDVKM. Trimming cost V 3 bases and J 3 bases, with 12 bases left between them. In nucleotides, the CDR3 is TGTGCCAGCAGTTTCCTACGGAGAATCTACGAGCAGTACTTC. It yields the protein CASSFLRRIYEQYF. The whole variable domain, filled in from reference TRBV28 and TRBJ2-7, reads DVKVTQSSRYLVKRTGEKVFLECVQDMDHENMFWYRQDPGLGLRLIYFSYDVKMKEKGDIPEGYSVSREKKERFSLILESASTNQTSMYLCASSFLRRIYEQYFGPGTRLTVT.

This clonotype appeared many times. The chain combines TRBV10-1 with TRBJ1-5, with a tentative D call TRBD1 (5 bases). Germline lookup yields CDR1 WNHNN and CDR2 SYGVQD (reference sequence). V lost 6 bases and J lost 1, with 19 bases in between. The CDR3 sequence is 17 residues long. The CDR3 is CASSRDGTFLSNQPQHF. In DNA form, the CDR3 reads TGCGCCAGCAGCCGGGACGGAACCTTTCTCAGCAATCAGCCCCAGCATTTT.

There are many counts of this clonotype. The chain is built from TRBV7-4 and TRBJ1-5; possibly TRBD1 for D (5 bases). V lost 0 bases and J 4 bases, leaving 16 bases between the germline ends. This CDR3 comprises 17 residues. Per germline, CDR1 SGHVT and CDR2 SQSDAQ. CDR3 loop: CASSLASPARGNQPQHF. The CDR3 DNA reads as TGTGCCAGCAGCTTAGCGTCGCCAGCCCGGGGGAATCAGCCCCAGCATTTT.

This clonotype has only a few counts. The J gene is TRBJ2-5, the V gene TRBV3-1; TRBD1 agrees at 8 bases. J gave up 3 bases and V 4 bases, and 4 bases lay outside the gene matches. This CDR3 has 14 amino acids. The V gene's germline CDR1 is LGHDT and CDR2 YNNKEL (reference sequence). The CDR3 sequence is CASSLPGGEETQYF. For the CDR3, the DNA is TGTGCCAGCAGCCTCCCAGGGGGCGAAGAGACCCAGTACTTC.

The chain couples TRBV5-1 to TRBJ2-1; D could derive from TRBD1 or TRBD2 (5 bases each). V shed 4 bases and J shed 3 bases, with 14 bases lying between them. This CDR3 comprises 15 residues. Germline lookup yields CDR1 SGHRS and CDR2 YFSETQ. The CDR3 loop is CASSPGPYLYNEQFF. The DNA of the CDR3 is TGCGCCAGCAGCCCGGGACCGTATCTCTACAATGAGCAGTTCTTC.

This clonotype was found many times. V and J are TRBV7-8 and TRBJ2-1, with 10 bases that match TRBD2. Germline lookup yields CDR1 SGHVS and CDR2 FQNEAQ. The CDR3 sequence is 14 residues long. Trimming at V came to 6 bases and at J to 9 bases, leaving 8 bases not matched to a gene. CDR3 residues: CASSTLSGRSEQFF. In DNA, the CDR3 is TGTGCCAGCAGTACCCTTAGCGGGAGGTCTGAGCAGTTCTTC.

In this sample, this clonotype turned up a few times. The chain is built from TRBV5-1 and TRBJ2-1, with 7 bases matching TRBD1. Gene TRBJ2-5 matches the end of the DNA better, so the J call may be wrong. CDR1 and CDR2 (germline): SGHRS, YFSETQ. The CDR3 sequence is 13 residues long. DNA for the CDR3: TGCGCCAGCAGCCCGGGACAGTTAGGGACCCAGTACTTC. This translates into CASSPGQLGTQYF.

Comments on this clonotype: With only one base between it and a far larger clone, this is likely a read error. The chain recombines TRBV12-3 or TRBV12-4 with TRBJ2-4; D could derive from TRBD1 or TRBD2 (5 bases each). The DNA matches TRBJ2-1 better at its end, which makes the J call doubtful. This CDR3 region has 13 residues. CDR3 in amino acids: CASTQRDGGVQFF. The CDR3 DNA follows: TGTGCCAGCACCCAACGGGACGGAGGTGTGCAGTTCTTC.

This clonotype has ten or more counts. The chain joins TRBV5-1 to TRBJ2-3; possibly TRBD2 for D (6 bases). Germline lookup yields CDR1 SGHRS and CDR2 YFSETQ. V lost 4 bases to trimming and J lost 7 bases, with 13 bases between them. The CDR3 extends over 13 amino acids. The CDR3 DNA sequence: TGCGCCAGCAGCCTGCCGGGAGAAAATACGCAGTATTTT. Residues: CASSLPGENTQYF.

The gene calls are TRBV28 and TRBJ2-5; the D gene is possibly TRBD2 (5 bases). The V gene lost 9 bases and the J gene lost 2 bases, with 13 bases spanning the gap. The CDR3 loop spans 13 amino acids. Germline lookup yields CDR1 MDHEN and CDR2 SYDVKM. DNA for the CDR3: TGTGCCAGTACGCTAGCAACTCAAGAGACCCAGTACTTC. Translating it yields CASTLATQETQYF.

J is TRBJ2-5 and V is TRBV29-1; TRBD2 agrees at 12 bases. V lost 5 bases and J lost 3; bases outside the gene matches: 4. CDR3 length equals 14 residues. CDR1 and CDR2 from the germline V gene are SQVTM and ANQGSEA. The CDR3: CSVNGLAGKETQYF. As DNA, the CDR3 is TGCAGCGTTAACGGACTAGCGGGAAAAGAGACCCAGTACTTC.

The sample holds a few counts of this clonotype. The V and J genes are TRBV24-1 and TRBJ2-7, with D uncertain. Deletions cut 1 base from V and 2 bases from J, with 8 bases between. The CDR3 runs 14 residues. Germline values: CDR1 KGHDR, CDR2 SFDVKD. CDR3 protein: CATSDFRKPYEQYF. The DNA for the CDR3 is TGTGCCACCAGTGATTTCAGGAAACCCTACGAGCAGTACTTC.

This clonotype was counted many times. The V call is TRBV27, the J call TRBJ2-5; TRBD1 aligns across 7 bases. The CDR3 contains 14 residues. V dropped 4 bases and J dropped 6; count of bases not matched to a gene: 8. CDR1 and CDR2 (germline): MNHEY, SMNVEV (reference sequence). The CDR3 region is CASSYTGDRQTQYF. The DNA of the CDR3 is TGTGCCAGCAGTTATACAGGGGATAGACAGACCCAGTACTTC.

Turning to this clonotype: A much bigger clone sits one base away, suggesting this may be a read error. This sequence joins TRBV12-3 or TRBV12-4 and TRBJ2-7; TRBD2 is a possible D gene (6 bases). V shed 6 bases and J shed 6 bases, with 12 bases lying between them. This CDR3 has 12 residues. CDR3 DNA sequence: TGTGCCAGCAGCCCTAGCGAGTGCGAGCAGTACTTC. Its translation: CASSPSECEQYF.

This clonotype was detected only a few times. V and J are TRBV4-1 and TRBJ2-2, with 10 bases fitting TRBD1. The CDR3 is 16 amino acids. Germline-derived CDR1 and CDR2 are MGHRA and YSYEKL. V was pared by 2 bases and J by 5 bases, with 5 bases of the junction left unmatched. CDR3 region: CASSQTGTGVTGELFF. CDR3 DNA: TGCGCCAGCAGCCAAACCGGGACAGGGGTGACCGGGGAGCTGTTTTTT.

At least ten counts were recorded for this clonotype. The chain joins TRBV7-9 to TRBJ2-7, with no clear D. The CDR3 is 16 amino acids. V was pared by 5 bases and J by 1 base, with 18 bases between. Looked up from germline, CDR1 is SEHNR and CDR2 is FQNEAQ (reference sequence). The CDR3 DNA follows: TGTGCCAGCAGCGCGGCCGGTGGCAGTGGATCCTACGAGCAGTACTTC. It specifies CASSAAGGSGSYEQYF.

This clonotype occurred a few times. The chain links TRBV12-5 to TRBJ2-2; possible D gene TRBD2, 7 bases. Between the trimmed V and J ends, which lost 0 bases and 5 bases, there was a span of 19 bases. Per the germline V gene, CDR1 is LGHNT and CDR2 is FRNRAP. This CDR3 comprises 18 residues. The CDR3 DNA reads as TGTGCTAGTGGTTTGGTATTGTGGGGGGGCGGGGAGACCGGGGAGCTGTTTTTT. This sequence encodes CASGLVLWGGGETGELFF.

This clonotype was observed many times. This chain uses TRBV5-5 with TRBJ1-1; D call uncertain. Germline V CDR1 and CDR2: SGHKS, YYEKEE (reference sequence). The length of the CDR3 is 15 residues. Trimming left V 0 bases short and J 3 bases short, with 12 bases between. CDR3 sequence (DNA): TGTGCCAGCAGCTTGGGGATGGGTAAGGACACTGAAGCTTTCTTT. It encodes CASSLGMGKDTEAFF. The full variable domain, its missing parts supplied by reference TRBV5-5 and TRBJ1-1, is DAGVTQSPTHLIKTRGQQVTLRCSPISGHKSVSWYQQVLGQGPQFIFQYYEKEERGRGNFPDRFSARQFPNYSSELNVNALLLGDSALYLCASSLGMGKDTEAFFGQGTRLTVV.